This T cell receptor (beta chain) derives from a study of identical twins. Broader study findings: The same donors were not followed; conclusions instead depended on cross-sectional statistical analysis.

CDR1 SGHAT and CDR2 FQNNGV come from the germline V gene. The V segment lost 1 base and the J segment 5 bases; nucleotides outside the gene matches: 11. This CDR3 has 18 amino acids. This clonotype has just one count. What it recognizes is unknown. Template switching created a universal primer site, and the cDNA included unique molecular identifiers. TCRdb passed the 5' RACE reads through MiXCR, listing each CDR3 protein once. The sample lists 350,000 or so distinct CDR3 sequences, around 9.7% occurring once. The clonotype originates from a woman aged 50 to 60 in good health. This chain links TRBV11-2 with TRBJ2-1; 10 bases fit TRBD2. Material: naive T cells sorted from blood. The CDR3 DNA reads as TGTGCCAGCAGCTTAGTGGTTATGAGCGGGAGGGTGAACAATGAGCAGTTCTTC. Its translation is CASSLVVMSGRVNNEQFF.